The table lists the clone carrying this TCR beta chain with a few counts. The data are from a study of T-cell memory formation after mild COVID-19. Study-wide background: There were largely donor-specific TCR clusters.

Constant-segment-primed 5'RACE gave TCR alpha and TCR beta cDNA libraries with sample barcodes and UMIs. TCRdb reprocessed the 5' RACE reads via MiXCR and lists one record per CDR3 protein. Altogether some 440,000 distinct CDR3 sequences are present, 20% to 25% being singletons, with the ten largest covering under 15%. CDR1 is SGHNT, CDR2 YENEEA, per germline. The V gene lost 0 bases and the J gene lost 5 bases, with 13 bases spanning the gap. This CDR3 comprises 15 residues. The chain has TRBV11-3 and TRBJ2-5, with a weak D call TRBD2 (7 bases). The clonotype comes from an adult woman who had mild COVID-19 (a few samples of this study predate the infection). Cell type and time point are not known. The sequencing sample was made of PBMCs or a T cell subset sorted from them (not recorded which). The CDR3: CASSLDTGGRETQYF. As DNA, the CDR3 is TGTGCCAGCAGCTTAGATACGGGGGGCAGGGAGACCCAGTACTTC.